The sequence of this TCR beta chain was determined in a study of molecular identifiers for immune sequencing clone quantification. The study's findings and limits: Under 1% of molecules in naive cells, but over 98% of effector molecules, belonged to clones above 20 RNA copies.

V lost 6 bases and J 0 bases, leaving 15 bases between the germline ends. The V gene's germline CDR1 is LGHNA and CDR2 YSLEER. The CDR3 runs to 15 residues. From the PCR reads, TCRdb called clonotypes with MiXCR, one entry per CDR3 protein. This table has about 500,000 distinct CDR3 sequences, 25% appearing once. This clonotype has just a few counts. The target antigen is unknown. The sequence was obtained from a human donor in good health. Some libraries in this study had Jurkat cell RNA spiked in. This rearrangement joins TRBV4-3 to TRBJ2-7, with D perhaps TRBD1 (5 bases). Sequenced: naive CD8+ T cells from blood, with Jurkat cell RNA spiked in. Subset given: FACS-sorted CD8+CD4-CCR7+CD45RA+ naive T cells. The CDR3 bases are TGCGCCAGCAGTGTAGGGGCAGCCACCTCCTACGAGCAGTACTTC. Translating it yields CASSVGAATSYEQYF.